This T cell receptor (beta chain) was sequenced during a study of cytomegalovirus exposure and HLA in healthy donors. V was shortened by 4 bases and J by 5 bases, with 21 bases between the two germline ends. The CDR3 is 18 residues long. Germline lookup yields CDR1 ENHRY and CDR2 SYGVKD. The PCR employed 60 Vbeta primers together with 13 Jbeta primers. Profiled with immunoSEQ multiplex PCR; TCRdb holds only in-frame clones, not every one. The sample holds fewer than 75,000 clones, about 80% seen once. Sequencing used PBMCs. The chain joins TRBV10-3 to TRBJ1-6; D is perhaps TRBD1 (5 bases). The source is a man aged 25-40 years in good health and CMV-seronegative. CDR3 in amino acids: CAISAEPRDVMNNSPLHF. The CDR3 DNA follows: TGTGCCATCAGTGCGGAACCCAGGGATGTGATGAATAATTCACCCCTCCACTTT.